Listed below are T cell receptor beta chains from one sample, sequenced in a study of CD8+CD57+ T cells in acquired aplastic anemia. Each CDR3 protein is one row after TCRdb ran MiXCR on the reads. The top ten clones hold 46% of a sample with more than 150,000 distinct CDR3 sequences, 64% of them seen once. The source material was sorted CD4+, CD8+, or CD8+CD57+ T cells (not recorded which) from PBMCs. All receptors derive from a human donor with severe aplastic anemia or a healthy control (not recorded which). CDR3s include the opening cysteine and the closing phenylalanine or tryptophan.

v_gene,j_gene,CDR3aa
TRBV12-3/TRBV12-4,TRBJ2-7,CASSFSSAGSEQYF
TRBV3-1,TRBJ2-7,CASSQAGLAIYEQYF
TRBV10-3,TRBJ1-1,CAISEVGTEAFF
TRBV15,TRBJ1-1,CATSSNRARDTEAFF
TRBV5-1,TRBJ1-1,CASSRQGNLNTEAFF
TRBV7-9,TRBJ1-2,CASRADLSYGYTF
TRBV20-1,TRBJ2-1,CSASGGNNEQFF
TRBV29-1,TRBJ2-7,CSVEEQGASYEQYF
TRBV19,TRBJ1-3,CASSTPGQINTIYF
TRBV7-9,TRBJ1-2,CASSLDRGVSGYTF
TRBV15,TRBJ1-1,CATSGQGAWTEAFF
TRBV7-2,TRBJ2-7,CASREAGGPGSEQYF
TRBV29-1,TRBJ1-1,CGVERQGAEALF
TRBV7-2,TRBJ2-7,CASSPPSGPTYEQYF